This T cell receptor beta chain stems from a study of OX40 agonist ivuxolimab in advanced cancers. Study in general: Hepatocellular carcinoma, melanoma, renal cell or head and neck cancer was diagnosed in the dose-escalation patients. Broader study findings: Normalized T-cell clonal expansion was also low in a subset of nonresponders.

Of note for this clone: The antigen is undetermined.

Profiling relied on immunoSEQ multiplex PCR, and the TCRdb table lists in-frame clones only, not all of them. The repertoire holds 70,000 to 75,000 clones, with just over 85% as singletons. The source was CD4+ or CD8+ T cells sorted from blood, collected in a trial of the OX40 agonist ivuxolimab. This clonotype was obtained from an adult with an advanced solid tumor such as melanoma, head and neck, liver or kidney cancer.

The CDR3 sequence is CASSQDIGLAGGQDTQYF. CDR3 sequence (DNA): TGTGCCAGCAGCCAAGACATCGGACTAGCGGGGGGCCAAGATACGCAGTATTTT. V gene TRBV4-2 combines with J gene TRBJ2-3; 14 nucleotides line up with TRBD2. The CDR3 contains 18 residues. Germline loops: CDR1 LGHNA, CDR2 YNFKEQ. Trimming at V came to 0 bases and at J to 5 bases, leaving 7 bases not matched to a gene.